The rows below give T cell receptor beta chains drawn from one sample of a study of T cell responses to AZD1222 COVID-19 vaccine. Here immunoSEQ multiplex PCR was the method, and the copy in TCRdb shows in-frame clones only, minus some. The sample contains roughly 130,000 clones, 85% to 90% of which appear only once. The sequencing used peripheral blood, collected on day 0 of AZD1222 vaccination. Source of these receptors: an adult in good health. CDR3s include the opening cysteine and the closing phenylalanine or tryptophan. D genes are given only for firm matches. Size is omitted from some rows. Given values are once, few, many or a class for expanded clones.

length | J | D | V | size | CDR3 | DNA
11 | TRBJ2-1 | NA | TRBV27 | NA | CASSWFNEQFF | TGTGCCAGCAGTTGGTTTAATGAGCAGTTCTTC
16 | TRBJ2-5 | NA | TRBV28 | NA | CASSSSLEGSWETQYF | TGTGCCAGCAGTTCTTCACTGGAGGGTAGCTGGGAGACCCAGTACTTC
16 | TRBJ2-1 | TRBD2 | TRBV3-1/TRBV3-2 | NA | CASSPELAGGDNEQFF | TGTGCCAGCAGCCCAGAACTAGCGGGGGGCGACAATGAGCAGTTCTTC
17 | TRBJ1-6 | NA | TRBV14 | NA | CASSQALKGNYNSPLHF | TGTGCCAGCAGCCAAGCTCTCAAAGGGAACTATAATTCACCCCTCCACTTT
17 | TRBJ2-3 | TRBD2 | TRBV6-4 | many | CASSEGTSQGSTDTQYF | TGTGCCAGCAGTGAGGGGACTAGTCAAGGAAGCACAGATACGCAGTATTTT
15 | TRBJ1-2 | TRBD1 | TRBV2 | once | CASSEAKGGANGYTF | TGTGCCAGCAGTGAAGCAAAAGGGGGCGCAAATGGCTACACCTTC
14 | TRBJ2-2 | TRBD1 | TRBV7-3 | NA | CASSRTGVPGELFF | TGTGCCAGCAGCCGGACAGGGGTCCCCGGGGAGCTGTTTTTT
19 | TRBJ1-2 | TRBD1 | TRBV27 | NA | CASSLSMPKTGRDHYGYTF | TGTGCCAGCAGTTTATCAATGCCTAAGACAGGGAGGGATCACTATGGCTACACCTTC
15 | TRBJ2-7 | TRBD1 | TRBV6-5 | NA | CASRTTGGSSYEQYF | TGTGCCAGCAGGACCACAGGGGGGAGCTCCTACGAGCAGTACTTC
14 | TRBJ1-1 | NA | TRBV19 | NA | CASSMRGLGTEAFF | TGTGCCAGTAGTATGCGGGGGCTGGGCACTGAAGCTTTCTTT
14 | TRBJ1-5 | NA | TRBV28 | NA | CASRSRGSNQPQHF | TGTGCCAGCAGAAGCAGGGGTTCGAATCAGCCCCAGCATTTT
12 | TRBJ1-1 | TRBD1 | TRBV10-3 | NA | CAISDRDTEAFF | TGTGCCATCAGCGACAGGGACACTGAAGCTTTCTTT
16 | TRBJ1-3 | NA | TRBV5-1 | NA | CASSLSQPTSGNTIYF | TGCGCCAGCAGCTTGAGTCAGCCCACCTCTGGAAACACCATATATTTT
14 | TRBJ2-2 | NA | TRBV7-9 | NA | CASYNGANTGELFF | TGTGCCAGCTACAATGGGGCGAACACCGGGGAGCTGTTTTTT
13 | TRBJ1-5 | NA | TRBV2 | few | CASNFRGNQPQHF | TGTGCCAGCAATTTTCGAGGAAATCAGCCCCAGCATTTT
14 | TRBJ2-5 | TRBD2 | TRBV7-2 | NA | CASSLNSGRETQYF | TGTGCCAGCAGCTTAAATAGCGGGAGAGAGACCCAGTACTTC
15 | TRBJ2-7 | NA | TRBV27 | NA | CASSLSQGPPYEQYF | TGTGCCAGCAGTTTATCCCAGGGGCCCCCCTACGAGCAGTACTTC
15 | TRBJ2-5 | NA | TRBV19 | NA | CASSPRDGAQETQYF | TGTGCCAGTAGTCCTCGGGACGGGGCTCAAGAGACCCAGTACTTC
12 | TRBJ1-5 | NA | TRBV29-1 | NA | CSVGDWNQPQHF | TGCAGCGTTGGGGATTGGAATCAGCCCCAGCATTTT
14 | TRBJ1-1 | TRBD1 | TRBV6-5 | NA | CASSRQGGAVEAFF | TGTGCCAGCAGCCGACAGGGTGGGGCGGTTGAAGCTTTCTTT
16 | TRBJ2-2 | NA | TRBV5-6 | NA | CASSLMAPLEAGELFF | TGTGCCAGCAGCTTGATGGCACCTCTAGAAGCCGGGGAGCTGTTTTTT
14 | TRBJ2-5 | NA | TRBV6-5 | NA | CASSYGGSGETQYF | TGTGCCAGCAGTTACGGGGGTTCGGGGGAGACCCAGTACTTC
13 | TRBJ1-1 | NA | TRBV6-5 | few | CASSLGPEEEAFF | TGTGCCAGCAGCCTGGGACCAGAAGAAGAAGCTTTCTTT
16 | TRBJ2-7 | TRBD2 | TRBV11-2 | once | CASSPRSGRALYEQYF | TGTGCCAGCAGCCCCAGGAGCGGGAGGGCCCTCTACGAGCAGTACTTC
11 | TRBJ1-2 | NA | TRBV7-9 | NA | CALEGFYGYTF | TGTGCCCTAGAGGGGTTCTATGGCTACACCTTC
13 | TRBJ2-7 | TRBD1 | TRBV28 | once | CASSATGGGEQYF | TGTGCCAGCAGTGCCACAGGGGGCGGCGAGCAGTACTTC
15 | TRBJ1-5 | NA | TRBV15 | NA | CATSTSSVVAQPQHF | TGTGCCACCAGCACCTCTTCAGTGGTTGCTCAGCCCCAGCATTTT
14 | TRBJ2-7 | NA | TRBV6-5 | once | CASTLSRGTYEQYF | TGTGCCAGCACGTTATCCCGGGGGACCTACGAGCAGTACTTC
16 | TRBJ2-1 | NA | TRBV25-1 | NA | CASSGGRMSSYNEQFF | TGTGCCAGCAGTGGGGGGAGAATGAGCTCCTACAATGAGCAGTTCTTC
17 | TRBJ2-3 | NA | TRBV6-2/TRBV6-3 | NA | CASSSPFGGGGTDTQYF | TGTGCCAGCAGTTCCCCTTTCGGGGGAGGCGGGACAGATACGCAGTATTTT
14 | TRBJ2-7 | TRBD1 | TRBV30 | NA | CAWSLWDRGDEQYF | TGTGCCTGGAGTTTATGGGACAGGGGTGACGAGCAGTACTTC
14 | TRBJ2-5 | TRBD2 | TRBV6-5 | NA | CASTGLAGDETQYF | TGTGCCAGCACCGGACTAGCGGGAGACGAGACCCAGTACTTC
15 | TRBJ2-7 | NA | TRBV6-1 | medium-sized | CASSESTGHNYEQYF | TGTGCCAGCAGTGAATCTACGGGACATAACTACGAGCAGTACTTC
14 | TRBJ1-3 | NA | TRBV18 | NA | CASSPTTGGNTIYF | TGTGCCAGCTCACCTACGACAGGAGGTAACACCATATATTTT
14 | TRBJ1-5 | TRBD1 | TRBV6-5 | NA | CASVQGISNQPQHF | TGTGCCAGCGTACAGGGGATTAGCAATCAGCCCCAGCATTTT
15 | TRBJ2-3 | TRBD2 | TRBV24-1 | NA | CATGGTSGRTDTQYF | TGTGCCACCGGAGGGACTAGCGGACGCACAGATACGCAGTATTTT
14 | TRBJ2-7 | TRBD1 | TRBV19 | NA | CASSQQTGGHEQYF | TGTGCCAGTAGCCAACAGACAGGGGGTCACGAGCAGTACTTC
15 | TRBJ2-7 | TRBD2 | TRBV7-9 | NA | CASSLASGGSYEQYF | TGTGCCAGCAGCTTAGCTAGCGGGGGCTCCTACGAGCAGTACTTC
12 | TRBJ2-1 | NA | TRBV6-5 | NA | CASSTGPRKGFF | TGTGCCAGCAGTACGGGACCGCGAAAGGGGTTCTTC
13 | TRBJ2-7 | TRBD1 | TRBV12-3/TRBV12-4 | NA | CASSQGATYEQYF | TGTGCCAGCTCTCAGGGGGCGACCTACGAGCAGTACTTC
15 | TRBJ2-2 | TRBD1 | TRBV27 | NA | CASSPRQGGAGELFF | TGTGCCAGCAGTCCACGACAGGGTGGGGCCGGGGAGCTGTTTTTT
11 | TRBJ2-3 | NA | TRBV5-6 | few | CASSRGDTQYF | TGTGCCAGCAGCCGAGGAGATACGCAGTATTTT
15 | TRBJ2-3 | TRBD2 | TRBV28 | NA | CASSLLAGGADTQYF | TGTGCCAGCAGTCTGCTAGCGGGAGGGGCAGATACGCAGTATTTT
14 | TRBJ2-7 | TRBD2 | TRBV7-8 | NA | CASSLGTSVNEQYF | TGTGCCAGCAGCCTCGGGACTAGTGTAAACGAGCAGTACTTC
17 | TRBJ1-3 | NA | TRBV9 | once | CASSVGLRASSGNTIYF | TGTGCCAGCAGCGTAGGCCTCCGGGCGTCCTCTGGAAACACCATATATTTT
14 | TRBJ2-1 | NA | TRBV20-1 | NA | CSASMGPSYNEQFF | TGCAGTGCTAGTATGGGACCAAGCTACAATGAGCAGTTCTTC
16 | TRBJ2-3 | TRBD1 | TRBV27 | NA | CASSGGTASTPDTQYF | TGTGCCAGCAGTGGTGGGACAGCCTCGACCCCAGATACGCAGTATTTT
14 | TRBJ2-1 | NA | TRBV5-1 | NA | CASSLGVQASEQFF | TGCGCCAGCAGCTTAGGTGTCCAGGCTTCTGAGCAGTTCTTC
15 | TRBJ1-2 | NA | TRBV6-1 | NA | CASSEAWQANYGYTF | TGTGCCAGCAGTGAAGCGTGGCAGGCAAACTATGGCTACACCTTC
12 | TRBJ2-7 | TRBD2 | TRBV28 | NA | CASSRWGLAQYF | TGTGCCAGCAGTAGGTGGGGACTAGCTCAGTACTTC
13 | TRBJ1-1 | TRBD1 | TRBV6-2/TRBV6-3 | NA | CASSYWGQGEAFF | TGTGCCAGCAGTTACTGGGGACAGGGTGAAGCTTTCTTT
14 | TRBJ2-7 | NA | TRBV6-5 | NA | CASTTSSSSYEQYF | TGTGCCAGCACCACTTCCTCTAGCTCCTACGAGCAGTACTTC
12 | TRBJ1-1 | TRBD1 | TRBV16 | NA | CASSGDSTEAFF | TGTGCCAGCAGCGGGGACAGCACTGAAGCTTTCTTT